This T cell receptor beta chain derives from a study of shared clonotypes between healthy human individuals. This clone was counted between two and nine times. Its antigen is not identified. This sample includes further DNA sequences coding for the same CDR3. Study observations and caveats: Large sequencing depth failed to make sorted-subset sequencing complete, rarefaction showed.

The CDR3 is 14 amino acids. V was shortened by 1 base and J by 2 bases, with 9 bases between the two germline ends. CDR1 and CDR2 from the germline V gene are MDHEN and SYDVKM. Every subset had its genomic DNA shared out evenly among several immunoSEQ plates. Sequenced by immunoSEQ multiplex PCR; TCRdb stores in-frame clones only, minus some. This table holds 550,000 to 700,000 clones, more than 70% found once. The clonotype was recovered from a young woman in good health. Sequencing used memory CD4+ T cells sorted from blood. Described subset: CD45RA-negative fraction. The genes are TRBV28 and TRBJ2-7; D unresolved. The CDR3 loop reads CASSLYLLPYEQYF. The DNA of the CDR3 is TGTGCCAGCAGTTTATACTTACTGCCCTACGAGCAGTACTTC.